The next 24 T cell receptor beta chains were all read from a single sample in a study of cytomegalovirus exposure and HLA in healthy donors. Amplification used 60 Vbeta primers and 13 Jbeta primers. Assay: immunoSEQ multiplex PCR; the TCRdb copy retains only in-frame clones and omits some. The sample records 74,000 or so clones, 55% to 80% being singletons. The sample was PBMCs. The source of these receptors is a woman in her twenties or thirties in good health and CMV-seronegative.

The genes are TRBV5-1 and TRBJ1-1; 7 bases are shared with TRBD1. Trimming cost V 0 bases and J 4 bases; bases outside gene matches: 6. Germline V gene sequence: CDR1 SGHRS, CDR2 YFSETQ. This CDR3 spans 15 amino acids. In DNA form, the CDR3 reads TGCGCCAGCAGCTTGGGAGGGGGCGATAGCACTGAAGCTTTCTTT. Translated, it gives CASSLGGGDSTEAFF.

CDR3 nucleotides: TGTGCCATCAGTGAGGGACAGGGCTACAATGAGCAGTTCTTC. Translated, it gives CAISEGQGYNEQFF. The chain carries TRBV10-3 and TRBJ2-1, with 8 bases identical to TRBD1. The germline gives CDR1 ENHRY, CDR2 SYGVKD. CDR3 length: 14 amino acids. V shed 2 bases, J shed 3 bases, and the junction held 0 bases outside the gene matches.

CDR3 region: CASSLGQNLNTEAFF. The CDR3 DNA reads as TGTGCCAGCTCACTCGGACAGAACTTGAACACTGAAGCTTTCTTT. The chain recombines TRBV18 with TRBJ1-1; D possibly corresponds to TRBD1 (6 bases). Trimming shortened V by 4 bases and J by 0 bases, and 12 bases separated the two germline ends. The CDR3 is 15 residues long. The V gene's germline CDR1 is KGHSH and CDR2 LQKENI.

The V and J genes are TRBV18 and TRBJ1-3; 7 nucleotides align to TRBD1. Germline lookup yields CDR1 KGHSH and CDR2 LQKENI. Trimming removed 3 bases from V and 2 bases from J; junction bases left unmatched: 4. There are 15 residues in the CDR3. The CDR3 DNA sequence: TGTGCCAGCTCACCTTGGGACAGCGCTGGAAACACCATATATTTT. Translated, it gives CASSPWDSAGNTIYF.

The V and J genes are TRBV27 and TRBJ2-3, with 9 nucleotides matching TRBD1. J was trimmed by 7 bases and V by 8 bases; bases with no gene match: 10. The CDR3 runs to 14 residues. Per the germline V gene, CDR1 is MNHEY and CDR2 is SMNVEV (reference sequence). The CDR3 DNA reads as TGTGCCAGCGGACAGGACAGGGGAGGTTATACGCAGTATTTT. Protein sequence: CASGQDRGGYTQYF.

The table lists this clone with a few counts. The chain's CDR3 is CASSLAPGWNEQFF. The DNA of the CDR3 is TGTGCCAGCAGCTTGGCCCCGGGTTGGAATGAGCAGTTCTTC. This chain joins TRBV5-4 and TRBJ2-1; D unresolved. The germline V and J ends were trimmed by 0 bases and 7 bases, with 11 bases remaining between them. The CDR3 runs to 14 residues. Germline V gives CDR1 SGHNT, CDR2 YYREEE (reference sequence).

The chain is built from TRBV27 and TRBJ1-2; 7 nucleotides match TRBD1. V lost 6 bases, J lost 8 bases, and 6 bases stayed unmatched. The CDR3 runs to 12 residues. Germline V gene sequence: CDR1 MNHEY, CDR2 SMNVEV (reference sequence). This CDR3 is CASRSTGPGYTF. The CDR3 nucleotides read TGTGCCAGCAGATCGACAGGGCCCGGCTACACCTTC.

The table lists this clone with a few counts. The gene calls are TRBV13 and TRBJ1-4, with D possibly TRBD1 on 6 matching bases. Trimming left V 5 bases short and J 8 bases short, with 21 bases between. CDR1 and CDR2 (germline): PRHDT, FYEKMQ (reference sequence). CDR3 size: 16 residues. DNA of the CDR3: TGTGCCAGCAGCCCATATACAGGGTCGGAAGAAGAAAAACTGTTTTTT. Protein: CASSPYTGSEEEKLFF.

The chain is built from TRBV2 and TRBJ1-1; no clear D. Looked up from germline, CDR1 is SNHLY and CDR2 is FYNNEI. There are 12 residues in the CDR3. Deletions cut 3 bases from V and 12 bases from J, with 14 bases between. In DNA, the CDR3 is TGTGCCAGCAGTGAGCAGTCGAAGAGGACTTTCTTT. It is translated as CASSEQSKRTFF.

The rearrangement joins TRBV7-6 to TRBJ1-3; possible D gene TRBD1, 6 bases. V was trimmed by 5 bases and J by 0 bases, leaving 14 bases between them. This CDR3 contains 16 residues. Germline assignment: CDR1 SGHVS and CDR2 FNYEAQ. CDR3 nucleotides: TGTGCCAGCAGCGAAATGGGGGCTTCCTCTGGAAACACCATATATTTT. It specifies CASSEMGASSGNTIYF.

A few counts support this clone. The gene calls are TRBV5-5 and TRBJ2-1; tentative D call: TRBD2 (6 bases). The germline gives CDR1 SGHKS, CDR2 YYEKEE (reference sequence). The length of the CDR3 is 14 residues. The V end lost 3 bases, the J end lost 5 bases, and 12 bases lay between the germline ends. As DNA, the CDR3 is TGTGCCAGCAGCTCAATCGGGACTCACAATGAGCAGTTCTTC. Residues: CASSSIGTHNEQFF.

This clone appeared a single time. The V call is TRBV7-9, the J call TRBJ1-4; 10 nucleotides agree with TRBD1. Trimming cost V 4 bases and J 6 bases; bases outside gene matches: 8. The CDR3 has 16 amino acids. Per the germline V gene, CDR1 is SEHNR and CDR2 is FQNEAQ (reference sequence). The CDR3 protein is CASSYGTGTGDEKLFF. The CDR3 DNA reads as TGTGCCAGCAGCTACGGCACCGGGACAGGGGATGAAAAACTGTTTTTT.

The chain carries TRBV6-6 and TRBJ1-1; tentatively, D is TRBD1 (5 bases). The CDR3 totals 14 residues. The V end lost 5 bases, the J end lost 4 bases, and 14 bases lay between the germline ends. Germline CDR1 MNHNY, CDR2 SVGAGI (reference sequence). The CDR3 DNA follows: TGTGCCAGCAGTCCCCCAGGGAGGGGCACTGAAGCTTTCTTT. Protein product: CASSPPGRGTEAFF.

This clone occurred a few times. The rearrangement joins TRBV5-4 to TRBJ1-2; 8 bases fit TRBD1. There are 15 residues in the CDR3. In germline, CDR1 is SGHNT, CDR2 YYREEE (reference sequence). Trimming removed 4 bases from V and 1 base from J; junction bases left unmatched: 6. The CDR3 DNA reads TGTGCCAGCAGCCCTGGACAGGGCCATAACTATGGCTACACCTTC. Protein product: CASSPGQGHNYGYTF.

The rearrangement uses TRBV4-3 and TRBJ2-3; 11 bases line up with TRBD2. Germline V gene sequence: CDR1 LGHNA, CDR2 YSLEER. V was clipped by 1 base and J by 3 bases; unmatched bases: 6. The CDR3 extends over 17 amino acids. The CDR3 bases are TGCGCCAGCAGCCAAGGGGTAGCGGGGGGGCTAACAGATACGCAGTATTTT. Translated: CASSQGVAGGLTDTQYF.

This clone was observed a single time. The chain recombines TRBV7-8 with TRBJ2-2; D uncertain. The ends were cut back, 2 bases at V and 6 bases at J, with 4 bases in the middle. Germline V CDR1 and CDR2: SGHVS, FQNEAQ. The CDR3 spans 12 residues. The DNA of the CDR3 is TGTGCCAGCAGCTTACTTGCCGGGGAGCTGTTTTTT. It translates to CASSLLAGELFF. The full variable domain, its missing parts supplied by reference TRBV7-8 and TRBJ2-2, is GAGVSQSPRYKVAKRGQDVALRCDPISGHVSLFWYQQALGQGPEFLTYFQNEAQLDKSGLPSDRFFAERPEGSVSTLKIQRTQQEDSAVYLCASSLLAGELFFGEGSRLTVL.

The chain is built from TRBV2 and TRBJ1-2, with 8 bases lining up with TRBD1. Germline CDR1 is SNHLY and CDR2 is FYNNEI. V shed 5 bases, J shed 8 bases, and the junction held 10 bases outside the gene matches. This CDR3 is 14 amino acids long. This chain's CDR3 is CASSLNRGERGYTF. CDR3 sequence (DNA): TGTGCCAGCAGTCTGAACAGGGGGGAGCGCGGCTACACCTTC. Together with reference TRBV2 and TRBJ1-2, the CDR3 gives the full variable domain: EPEVTQTPSHQVTQMGQEVILRCVPISNHLYFYWYRQILGQKVEFLVSFYNNEISEKSEIFDDQFSVERPDGSNFTLKIRSTKLEDSAMYFCASSLNRGERGYTFGSGTRLTVV.

V is TRBV19 and J is TRBJ2-1, with 10 bases lining up with TRBD2. V gave up 4 bases and J gave up 9 bases; unmatched junction bases: 6. CDR1 and CDR2 from the germline V gene are LNHDA and SQIVND (reference sequence). The CDR3 consists of 14 residues. CDR3 nucleotides: TGTGCCAGTAGTAGGGAGCGGGGGGGCGGTGAGCAGTTCTTC. Protein: CASSRERGGGEQFF.

In its sample, this clone was seen a few times. The rearrangement joins TRBV6-6 to TRBJ2-3, with D perhaps TRBD2 (6 bases). Germline CDR1 MNHNY, CDR2 SVGAGI (reference sequence). Trimming took 6 bases from V and 6 from J, leaving 10 bases between them. CDR3 length: 12 amino acids. As DNA, the CDR3 is TGTGCCAGCAGAGACCGGGAGGATACGCAGTATTTT. It yields the protein CASRDREDTQYF.

This chain links TRBV6-5 with TRBJ1-6; the D gene is possibly TRBD1 (5 bases). CDR3 length equals 15 residues. Germline V gene data show CDR1 as MNHEY and CDR2 as SVGAGI. The V end lost 5 bases, the J end lost 3 bases, and 11 bases lay between the germline ends. In nucleotides, the CDR3 is TGTGCCAGCAGTAGGGACTCCGACTATAATTCACCCCTCCACTTT. It yields the protein CASSRDSDYNSPLHF.

The chain is built from TRBV6-1 and TRBJ1-5; D is unclear. Trimming pared 6 bases from V and 2 bases from J, leaving 8 bases between. CDR1 is MNHNS, CDR2 SASEGT, per germline. The CDR3 spans 13 residues. The CDR3 loop reads CASRLAGNQPQHF. As DNA, the CDR3 is TGTGCCAGCAGGCTAGCGGGCAATCAGCCCCAGCATTTT.

The rearrangement uses TRBV7-9 and TRBJ2-7, with 13 bases lining up with TRBD2. The length of the CDR3 is 16 residues. Trimming took 5 bases from V and 5 from J; bases not matched to a gene: 9. Per the germline V gene, CDR1 is SEHNR and CDR2 is FQNEAQ (reference sequence). CDR3 DNA: TGTGCCAGCAGCATGAGACGCGGGACTAGCGGGAACGAGCAGTACTTC. It codes for CASSMRRGTSGNEQYF.

The V gene is TRBV14, the J gene TRBJ1-1; no definite D call. CDR3 length: 15 amino acids. Germline CDR1 reads SGHDN; CDR2 reads FVKESK. V was pared by 0 bases and J by 4 bases, with 12 bases between. The CDR3 DNA reads as TGTGCCAGCAGCCAAGACTCCCCCGCCAGCACTGAAGCTTTCTTT. Translating gives CASSQDSPASTEAFF.

This chain joins TRBV6-6 and TRBJ1-2, with D possibly being TRBD1 (6 bases). CDR1 and CDR2 from the germline V gene are MNHNY and SVGAGI (reference sequence). The V end was cut by 2 bases, the J end by 4 bases, with 14 bases between. The CDR3 spans 15 residues. In DNA, the CDR3 is TGTGCCAGCAGTTACCAGGACAGCCAATTCTATGGCTACACCTTC. This gives the protein CASSYQDSQFYGYTF.